The clone carrying this T cell receptor beta chain showed up just once. This sample stems from a study of blood T cell repertoires in COVID-19. Clones were sequenced by immunoSEQ multiplex PCR, and TCRdb holds only the in-frame ones, with some missing. The sample has roughly 200,000 clones, around 83% seen once. The germline V gene encodes CDR1 MNHEY and CDR2 SMNVEV (reference sequence). V shed 6 bases and J 3 bases; nucleotides not matched to a gene: 3. CDR3 length: 14 residues. The sequenced sample consisted of peripheral blood. The sequence derives from a human donor in a cohort sampled during active COVID-19. The chain carries TRBV27 and TRBJ1-2, with TRBD1 matching 11 bases. Here the CDR3 reads CASRWGQGDYGYTF. The CDR3 DNA follows: TGTGCCAGCAGATGGGGACAGGGGGACTATGGCTACACCTTC.